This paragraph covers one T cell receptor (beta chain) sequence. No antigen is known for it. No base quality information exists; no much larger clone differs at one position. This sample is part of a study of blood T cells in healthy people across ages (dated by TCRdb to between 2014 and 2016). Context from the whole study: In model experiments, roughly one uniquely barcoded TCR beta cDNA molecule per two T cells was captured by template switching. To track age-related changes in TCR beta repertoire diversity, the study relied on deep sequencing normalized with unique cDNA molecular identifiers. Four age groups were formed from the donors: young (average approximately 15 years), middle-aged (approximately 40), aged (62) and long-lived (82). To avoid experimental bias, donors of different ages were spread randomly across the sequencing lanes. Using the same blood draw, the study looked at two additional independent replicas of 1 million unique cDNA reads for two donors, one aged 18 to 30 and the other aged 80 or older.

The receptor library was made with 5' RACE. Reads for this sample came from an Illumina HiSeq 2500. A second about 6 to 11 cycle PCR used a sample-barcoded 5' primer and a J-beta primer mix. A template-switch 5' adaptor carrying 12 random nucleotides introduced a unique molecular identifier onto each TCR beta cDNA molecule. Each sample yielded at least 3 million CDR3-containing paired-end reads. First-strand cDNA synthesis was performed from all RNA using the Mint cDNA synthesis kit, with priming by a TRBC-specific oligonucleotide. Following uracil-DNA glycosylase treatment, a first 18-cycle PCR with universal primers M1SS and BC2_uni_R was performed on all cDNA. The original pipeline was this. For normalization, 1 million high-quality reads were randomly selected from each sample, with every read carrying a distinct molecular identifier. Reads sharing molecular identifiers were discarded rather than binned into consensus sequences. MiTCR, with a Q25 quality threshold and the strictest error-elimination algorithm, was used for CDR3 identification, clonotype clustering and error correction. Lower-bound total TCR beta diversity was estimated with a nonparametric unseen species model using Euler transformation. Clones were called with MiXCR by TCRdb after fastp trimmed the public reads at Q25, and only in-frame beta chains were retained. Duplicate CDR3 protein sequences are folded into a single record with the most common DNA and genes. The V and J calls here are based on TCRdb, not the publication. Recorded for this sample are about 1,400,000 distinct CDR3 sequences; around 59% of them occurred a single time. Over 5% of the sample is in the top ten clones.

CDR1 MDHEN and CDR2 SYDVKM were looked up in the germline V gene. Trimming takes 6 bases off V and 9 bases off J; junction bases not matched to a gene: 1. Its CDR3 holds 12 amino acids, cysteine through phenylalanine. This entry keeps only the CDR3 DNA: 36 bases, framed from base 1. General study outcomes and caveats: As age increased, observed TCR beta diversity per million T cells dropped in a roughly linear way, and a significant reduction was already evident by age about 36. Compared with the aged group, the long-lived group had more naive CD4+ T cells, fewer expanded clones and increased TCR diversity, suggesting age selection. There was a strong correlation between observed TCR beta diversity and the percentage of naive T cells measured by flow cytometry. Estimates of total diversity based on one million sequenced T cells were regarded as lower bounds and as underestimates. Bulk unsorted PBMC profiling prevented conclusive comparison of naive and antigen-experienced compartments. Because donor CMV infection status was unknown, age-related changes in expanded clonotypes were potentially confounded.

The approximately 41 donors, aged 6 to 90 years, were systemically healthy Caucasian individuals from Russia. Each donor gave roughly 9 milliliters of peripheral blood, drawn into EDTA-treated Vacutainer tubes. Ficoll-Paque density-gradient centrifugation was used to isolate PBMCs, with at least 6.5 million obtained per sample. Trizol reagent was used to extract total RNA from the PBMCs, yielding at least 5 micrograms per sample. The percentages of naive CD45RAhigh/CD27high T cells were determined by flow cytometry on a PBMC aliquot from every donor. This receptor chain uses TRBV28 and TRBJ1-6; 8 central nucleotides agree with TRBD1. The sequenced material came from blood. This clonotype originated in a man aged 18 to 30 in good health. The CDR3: CASRGTGSPLHF. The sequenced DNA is TGTGCCAGCAGAGGGACAGGTTCACCCCTCCACTTT.